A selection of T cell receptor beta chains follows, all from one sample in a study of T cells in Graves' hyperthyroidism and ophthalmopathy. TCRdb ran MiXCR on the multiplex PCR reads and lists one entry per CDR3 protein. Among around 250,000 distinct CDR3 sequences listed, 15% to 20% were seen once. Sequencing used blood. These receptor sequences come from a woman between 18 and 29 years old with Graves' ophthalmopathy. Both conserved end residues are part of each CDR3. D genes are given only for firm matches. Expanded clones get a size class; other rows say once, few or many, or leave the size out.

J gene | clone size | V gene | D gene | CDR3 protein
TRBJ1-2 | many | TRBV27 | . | CASRPHGTPGYTF
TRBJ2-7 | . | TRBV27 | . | CASSPSTGPSSYEQYF
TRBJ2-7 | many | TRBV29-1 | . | CSARDPNHEQYF
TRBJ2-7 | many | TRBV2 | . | CASSEARDTPYF
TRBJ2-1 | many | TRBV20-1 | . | CSARDYEGRAYNEQFF
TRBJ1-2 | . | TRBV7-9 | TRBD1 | CASSFYGTGDNYGYTF
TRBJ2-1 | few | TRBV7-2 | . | CASSLWGLHNEQFF
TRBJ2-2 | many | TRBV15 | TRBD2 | CATSNTGGGFTGELFF
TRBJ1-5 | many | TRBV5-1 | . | CASSLQGDQPQHF
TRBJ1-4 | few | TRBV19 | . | CASSSRRGEKLFF
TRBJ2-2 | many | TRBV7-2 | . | CASSAPNTGELFF
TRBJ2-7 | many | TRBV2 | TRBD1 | CASSGPNRGSEQYF
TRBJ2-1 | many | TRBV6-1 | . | CASSPRTFGNEQFF
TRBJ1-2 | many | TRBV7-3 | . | CASSNRGYTF
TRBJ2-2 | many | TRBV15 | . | CATSRPPIGITGELFF
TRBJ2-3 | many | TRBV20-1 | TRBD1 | CSARGAGGTDTQYF
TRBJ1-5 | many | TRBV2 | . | CASRLGSANQPQHF
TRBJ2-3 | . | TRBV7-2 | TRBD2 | CASSISSGSADTQYF
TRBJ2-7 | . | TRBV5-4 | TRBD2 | CASKKTSGGTSYEQYF
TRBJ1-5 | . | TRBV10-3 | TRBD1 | CAISEAGTGGSRQPQHF
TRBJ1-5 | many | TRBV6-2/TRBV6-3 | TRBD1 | CASSYGGTGAYNQPQHF
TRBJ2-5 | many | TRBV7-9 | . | CASSGNRGHVAQETQYF
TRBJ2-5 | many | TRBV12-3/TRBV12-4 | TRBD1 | CASTYGTAGGETQYF
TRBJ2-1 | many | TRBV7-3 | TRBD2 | CASSQLAAEEQFF
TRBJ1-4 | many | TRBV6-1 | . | CASSDQTRVNEKLFF
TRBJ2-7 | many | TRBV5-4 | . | CASSLTGGDEQYF